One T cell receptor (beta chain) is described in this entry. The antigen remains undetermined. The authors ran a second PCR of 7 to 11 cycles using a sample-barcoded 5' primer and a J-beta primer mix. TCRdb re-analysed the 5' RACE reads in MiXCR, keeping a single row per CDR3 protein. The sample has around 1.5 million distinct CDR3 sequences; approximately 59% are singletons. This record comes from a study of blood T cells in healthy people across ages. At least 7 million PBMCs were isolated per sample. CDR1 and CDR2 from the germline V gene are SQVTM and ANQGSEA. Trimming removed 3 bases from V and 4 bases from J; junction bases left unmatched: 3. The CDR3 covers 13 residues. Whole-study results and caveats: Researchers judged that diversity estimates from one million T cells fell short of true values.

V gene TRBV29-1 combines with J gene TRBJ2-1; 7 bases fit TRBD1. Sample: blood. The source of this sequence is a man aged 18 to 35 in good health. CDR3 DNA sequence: TGCAGCGTTGAGGGACAGAAATACAATGAGCAGTTCTTC. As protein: CSVEGQKYNEQFF.